Listed here are 13 T cell receptor beta chains from one sample, sequenced in a study of blood T cell repertoires in COVID-19. Assay: immunoSEQ multiplex PCR; the TCRdb copy retains only in-frame clones and omits some. The sample lists around 300,000 clones, roughly 90% occurring once. Sequenced material: peripheral blood. The source is a woman aged 25 to 45 with COVID-19, enrolled during active disease.

The V call is TRBV18, the J call TRBJ2-1; tentative D call: TRBD2 (6 bases). CDR3 length: 15 residues. V was shortened by 5 bases and J by 4 bases, with 15 bases between the two germline ends. CDR1 is KGHSH and CDR2 is LQKENI in the germline V gene. CDR3 bases: TGTGCCAGCTCAACCCCCCGGACTACTTACAATGAGCAGTTCTTC. This codes for CASSTPRTTYNEQFF.

The chain joins TRBV4-1 to TRBJ2-2; tentatively, D is TRBD1 (6 bases). Deletions cut 3 bases from V and 5 bases from J, with 10 bases between. This CDR3 spans 14 amino acids. Germline CDR1 is MGHRA and CDR2 is YSYEKL. DNA of the CDR3: TGCGCCAGCAGCCACCCCGGACAGACCGGGGAGCTGTTTTTT. Translation: CASSHPGQTGELFF.

The rearrangement links TRBV27 to TRBJ1-6, with 12 bases aligning to TRBD1. The CDR3 covers 17 residues. Germline CDR1 is MNHEY and CDR2 is SMNVEV (reference sequence). V lost 7 bases to trimming and J lost 4 bases; unmatched junction nucleotides: 8. CDR3 region: CASKRGTGGAYNSPLHF. In DNA, the CDR3 is TGTGCCAGCAAACGAGGGACAGGGGGCGCTTATAATTCACCCCTCCACTTT.

The chain carries TRBV6-5 and TRBJ2-5; a weak D match, TRBD1 (6 bases). Trimming cost V 7 bases and J 6 bases, with 15 bases left between them. The length of the CDR3 is 13 residues. CDR1 and CDR2 from the germline V gene are MNHEY and SVGAGI. The chain's CDR3 is CASMLQGTKTQYF. CDR3 DNA sequence: TGTGCCAGCATGTTGCAGGGGACAAAGACCCAGTACTTC.

CDR3 nucleotide sequence: TGTGCCTGGAGTAGACAATATGGCTACACCTTC. It is translated as CAWSRQYGYTF. The rearrangement uses TRBV30 and TRBJ1-2; D gene ambiguous. In germline, CDR1 is GTSNPN, CDR2 SVGIG (reference sequence). The CDR3 extends over 11 amino acids. V was cut by 2 bases and J by 5 bases, with 6 bases left in between.

The rearrangement joins TRBV10-3 to TRBJ2-7; 7 positions match TRBD1. Germline V gene sequence: CDR1 ENHRY, CDR2 SYGVKD. With 2 bases clipped from V and 1 base from J, the junction kept 5 bases outside the gene matches. This CDR3 has 15 residues. The CDR3 spells CAISELGTVSYEQYF. The CDR3 DNA is TGTGCCATCAGTGAGCTCGGGACAGTTTCCTACGAGCAGTACTTC.

The chain is built from TRBV2 and TRBJ1-5; TRBD1 agrees at 8 bases. The CDR3 length is 14 residues. Trimming cost V 9 bases and J 2 bases; bases outside gene matches: 6. Looked up from germline, CDR1 is SNHLY and CDR2 is FYNNEI. The CDR3 reads CASTMDRGNQPQHF. For the CDR3, the DNA is TGTGCCAGTACTATGGACAGGGGCAATCAGCCCCAGCATTTT.

Worth noting for this clone: Different DNA sequences within this sample yield the same CDR3. V usage is TRBV19 and J usage is TRBJ1-5; a possible D gene is TRBD1 (5 bases). The CDR3 is 15 residues long. Germline loops: CDR1 LNHDA, CDR2 SQIVND (reference sequence). The V gene lost 4 bases and the J gene lost 4 bases, with 14 bases spanning the gap. In nucleotides, the CDR3 is TGTGCCAGTAGTAGTCGCGACAGAGAGAATCAGCCCCAGCATTTT. This encodes CASSSRDRENQPQHF.

This rearrangement joins TRBV5-1 to TRBJ1-1; the D is unclear. This CDR3 is 13 amino acids long. Germline V gene lookup returns CDR1 SGHRS and CDR2 YFSETQ. Trimming pared 0 bases from V and 4 bases from J, leaving 7 bases between. CDR3 nucleotide sequence: TGCGCCAGCAGCTTGGAAACTCTCACTGAAGCTTTCTTT. Its protein product is CASSLETLTEAFF.

The chain couples TRBV15 to TRBJ1-1; unclear D gene. There are 15 residues in the CDR3. Deletions cut 1 base from V and 2 bases from J, with 11 bases between. CDR1 LNHNV and CDR2 YYDKDF come from the germline V gene (reference sequence). CDR3 sequence reads: CATSRGPGRNTEAFF. CDR3 DNA: TGTGCCACCAGCAGAGGCCCCGGTCGAAACACTGAAGCTTTCTTT.

The chain combines TRBV7-7 with TRBJ2-2; 8 positions match TRBD1. In germline, CDR1 is SSHAT, CDR2 FNYEAQ (reference sequence). This CDR3 spans 15 amino acids. After removal of 5 bases from V and 6 bases from J, the junction contained 8 bases not matched to a gene. CDR3 residues: CASSRDRGGAGELFF. CDR3 DNA sequence: TGTGCCAGCAGCCGCGACAGGGGAGGAGCCGGGGAGCTGTTTTTT.

The CDR3 protein is CASSENMANEQFF. CDR3 DNA sequence: TGTGCCAGCAGCGAAAACATGGCCAATGAGCAGTTCTTC. The V call is TRBV13, the J call TRBJ2-1; D gene uncertain. The CDR3 sequence is 13 residues long. Germline V gene sequence: CDR1 PRHDT, CDR2 FYEKMQ (reference sequence). Trimming took off 5 bases at V and 6 bases at J, with 11 bases between the two ends.

This clone was observed a few times. The genes are TRBV27 and TRBJ2-1; TRBD1 aligns across 8 bases. The CDR3 sequence is 16 residues long. V gave up 4 bases and J gave up 1 base; unmatched junction bases: 6. Germline loops: CDR1 MNHEY, CDR2 SMNVEV (reference sequence). This CDR3 is CASSSVTGGSYNEQFF. The DNA of the CDR3 is TGTGCCAGCAGTTCCGTTACAGGGGGATCCTACAATGAGCAGTTCTTC.